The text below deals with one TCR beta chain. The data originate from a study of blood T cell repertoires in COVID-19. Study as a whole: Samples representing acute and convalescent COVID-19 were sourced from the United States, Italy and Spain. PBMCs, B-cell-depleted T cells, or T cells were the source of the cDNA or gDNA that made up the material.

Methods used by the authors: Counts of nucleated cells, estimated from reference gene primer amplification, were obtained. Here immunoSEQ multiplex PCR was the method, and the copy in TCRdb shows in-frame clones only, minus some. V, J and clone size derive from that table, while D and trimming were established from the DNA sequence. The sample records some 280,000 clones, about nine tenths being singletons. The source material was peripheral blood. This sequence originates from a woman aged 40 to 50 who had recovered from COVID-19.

CDR3 coding DNA: TGTGCCAGCAGTTTAGATCCGAGGGGGTCCTACGAGCAGTACTTC. Protein: CASSLDPRGSYEQYF. The chain couples TRBV27 to TRBJ2-7, with D maybe TRBD1 (6 bases). Germline V CDR1 and CDR2: MNHEY, SMNVEV (reference sequence). With 2 bases removed from V and 1 base from J, the gap between germline ends came to 12 bases. The length of the CDR3 is 15 residues.